These 31 T cell receptor beta chains came from one sample sequenced in a study of cytomegalovirus exposure and HLA in healthy donors. With 60 Vbeta and 13 Jbeta primers, the PCR was carried out. Assay used: immunoSEQ multiplex PCR; TCRdb lists only in-frame clones, some missing. The sample records some 130,000 clones, 60% to 75% being singletons. Specimen: PBMCs. These receptor sequences come from a human donor in good health.

The rearrangement joins TRBV6-1 to TRBJ2-1, with a possible D match to TRBD2 (6 bases). V shed 1 base and J shed 0 bases, with 10 bases lying between them. CDR3 size: 16 residues. Germline V gene data show CDR1 as MNHNS and CDR2 as SASEGT. The CDR3 bases are TGTGCCAGCAGTGAAGGCGGGACTTACTCCTACAATGAGCAGTTCTTC. Its protein product is CASSEGGTYSYNEQFF.

This clone was seen a few times. The rearrangement joins TRBV11-3 to TRBJ2-1; 10 bases fit TRBD2. Germline CDR1 and CDR2: SGHNT and YENEEA. There are 17 residues in the CDR3. J lost 7 bases, V lost 1 base, and 10 bases had no gene match. CDR3 DNA: TGTGCCAGCAGCTTAGCGGGGTCTAGCGGGGGTGGGAATGAGCAGTTCTTC. Protein product: CASSLAGSSGGGNEQFF.

The chain combines TRBV11-2 with TRBJ2-1; 12 bases are a match to TRBD1. V shed 0 bases, J shed 10 bases, and the junction held 4 bases outside the gene matches. CDR1 is SGHAT and CDR2 is FQNNGV in the germline V gene. The CDR3 is 15 amino acids. The CDR3 DNA sequence: TGTGCCAGCAGCTTAGATGGGACAGGGGGCGGAGAGCAGTTCTTC. This translates into CASSLDGTGGGEQFF. The complete variable domain, with remaining parts taken from reference TRBV11-2 and TRBJ2-1, reads EAGVAQSPRYKIIEKRQSVAFWCNPISGHATLYWYQQILGQGPKLLIQFQNNGVVDDSQLPKDRFSAERLKGVDSTLKIQPAKLEDSAVYLCASSLDGTGGGEQFFGPGTRLTVL.

This clone turned up a few times. The rearrangement joins TRBV28 to TRBJ1-4; D possibly corresponds to TRBD1 (5 bases). Germline V gene data show CDR1 as MDHEN and CDR2 as SYDVKM. The CDR3 has 14 amino acids. Trimming shortened V by 6 bases and J by 14 bases, and 22 bases separated the two germline ends. CDR3 loop: CASRLIGRDSRLFF. In DNA, the CDR3 is TGTGCCAGCAGGCTTATTGGCCGGGACTCAAGGCTGTTTTTT.

The V call is TRBV19, the J call TRBJ2-6; 7 bases map to TRBD1. The CDR3 length is 16 residues. After removal of 6 bases from V and 0 bases from J, the junction contained 5 bases not matched to a gene. Germline loops: CDR1 LNHDA, CDR2 SQIVND (reference sequence). CDR3 amino acids: CASSPGQSSGANVLTF. The CDR3 DNA is TGTGCCAGTAGCCCGGGACAGTCCTCTGGGGCCAACGTCCTGACTTTC.

This clone was detected a few times. The rearrangement joins TRBV5-1 to TRBJ2-3, with 10 bases aligning to TRBD2. The CDR3 has 17 residues. V lost 6 bases and J lost 1; bases outside the gene matches: 11. Germline lookup yields CDR1 SGHRS and CDR2 YFSETQ. CDR3 bases: TGCGCCAGCACCGAAGTAGCGGGAGGAGGGGGCACAGATACGCAGTATTTT. This encodes CASTEVAGGGGTDTQYF.

The V and J genes are TRBV11-2 and TRBJ2-1; TRBD2 aligns across 8 bases. The ends lost 5 bases at V and 0 bases at J; junction bases unmatched: 3. This CDR3 has 15 amino acids. The germline gives CDR1 SGHAT, CDR2 FQNNGV. The CDR3 DNA reads TGTGCCAGCAGCCTTACTAGCGGCTCCTACAATGAGCAGTTCTTC. Protein: CASSLTSGSYNEQFF.

V gene TRBV19 combines with J gene TRBJ2-5; 7 nucleotides line up with TRBD2. TRBJ2-7 explains the end of the DNA better; the J call may be wrong. Germline V gives CDR1 LNHDA, CDR2 SQIVND (reference sequence). The CDR3 consists of 15 residues. The CDR3 DNA reads TGTGCCAGTACCGGCGGAGCGGGGATCTCCTACGAGCAGTACTTC. It encodes CASTGGAGISYEQYF.

The chain links TRBV5-1 to TRBJ2-3, with D perhaps TRBD1 (6 bases). Trimming cost V 4 bases and J 2 bases, with 11 bases left between them. The CDR3 runs to 14 residues. Per germline, CDR1 SGHRS and CDR2 YFSETQ. The CDR3 DNA reads as TGCGCCAGCAGCACACAGGGAGTCACAGATACGCAGTATTTT. Amino acid sequence: CASSTQGVTDTQYF.

The chain couples TRBV25-1 to TRBJ2-2, with D perhaps TRBD1 (5 bases). The V and J ends lost 0 bases and 4 bases respectively, with 15 bases between them. This CDR3 has 17 amino acids. CDR1 MGHDK and CDR2 SYGVNS come from the germline V gene. The CDR3 bases are TGTGCCAGCAGTGAATATATGGACACCCTTACCACCGGGGAGCTGTTTTTT. Translation: CASSEYMDTLTTGELFF.

The chain links TRBV18 to TRBJ1-5; TRBD1 aligns across 9 bases. Trimming took 6 bases from V and 8 from J; bases not matched to a gene: 8. Germline V gene data show CDR1 as KGHSH and CDR2 as LQKENI. This CDR3 is built from 14 residues. The CDR3 nucleotides are TGTGCCAGCTCGCGGCGGGACAGGGAGAAGCCCCAGCATTTT. Its protein product is CASSRRDREKPQHF.

The CDR3: CASSSARENYEQYF. CDR3 nucleotides: TGTGCCAGCAGTTCCGCTCGGGAGAACTACGAGCAGTACTTC. The rearrangement uses TRBV6-6 and TRBJ2-7; D might be TRBD2 (6 bases). The CDR3 length is 14 residues. Trimming cost V 4 bases and J 3 bases, with 13 bases left between them. The V gene's germline CDR1 is MNHNY and CDR2 SVGAGI (reference sequence).

The rearrangement links TRBV10-3 to TRBJ2-1, with 9 bases identical to TRBD2. The V gene end was trimmed by 10 bases and the J gene end by 6 bases; junction bases not matched to a gene: 13. Per germline, CDR1 ENHRY and CDR2 SYGVKD. The CDR3 is 15 amino acids. CDR3 sequence (DNA): TGTGCCACCACCGGGGTAGCGGGAGACGGCAATGAGCAGTTCTTC. Translating gives CATTGVAGDGNEQFF.

There are a few counts of this clone. The V call is TRBV4-1, the J call TRBJ2-7, with 8 bases aligning to TRBD1. V lost 5 bases to trimming and J lost 0 bases; unmatched junction nucleotides: 0. The CDR3 is 13 amino acids. CDR1 is MGHRA and CDR2 is YSYEKL in the germline V gene. CDR3 residues: CASSTGGSYEQYF. Written as DNA, the CDR3 is TGCGCCAGCAGCACAGGGGGCTCCTACGAGCAGTACTTC.

The rearrangement links TRBV4-2 to TRBJ2-1; D possibly corresponds to TRBD2 (6 bases). This CDR3 is 13 amino acids long. Trimming took 5 bases from V and 9 from J, leaving 14 bases between them. Germline V gives CDR1 LGHNA, CDR2 YNFKEQ. CDR3 sequence reads: CASSETLGGEQFF. CDR3 bases: TGTGCCAGCAGCGAGACCCTGGGGGGTGAGCAGTTCTTC.

This clone was seen a few times. This rearrangement joins TRBV5-1 to TRBJ2-3, with 8 bases identical to TRBD2. V lost 5 bases to trimming and J lost 2 bases; unmatched junction nucleotides: 10. The CDR3 sequence is 16 residues long. Looked up from germline, CDR1 is SGHRS and CDR2 is YFSETQ. CDR3 sequence (DNA): TGCGCCAGCAGTCCCCTCTCGGGAGGGCCCACAGATACGCAGTATTTT. Its protein product is CASSPLSGGPTDTQYF.

This chain links TRBV15 with TRBJ2-7; no clear D gene. This CDR3 contains 12 residues. In germline, CDR1 is LNHNV, CDR2 YYDKDF (reference sequence). The V end was cut by 5 bases, the J end by 7 bases, with 12 bases between. The CDR3 bases are TGTGCCACCAGCTCCAGGCTGGTAGAGCAGTACTTC. Amino acid sequence: CATSSRLVEQYF.

J is TRBJ2-7 and V is TRBV6-5; 7 nucleotides match TRBD2. CDR3 length equals 14 residues. Losses at the gene ends were 6 bases for V and 1 base for J; bases not matched to a gene: 6. In germline, CDR1 is MNHEY, CDR2 SVGAGI. The CDR3 region is CASRRLADSYEQYF. The DNA for the CDR3 is TGTGCCAGCAGACGGCTAGCGGATTCCTACGAGCAGTACTTC.

The J gene is TRBJ2-3, the V gene TRBV5-1; 7 bases are shared with TRBD2. V lost 0 bases, J lost 2 bases, and 3 bases stayed unmatched. The CDR3 extends over 15 amino acids. In germline, CDR1 is SGHRS, CDR2 YFSETQ. CDR3 in amino acids: CASSLEGTTTDTQYF. DNA for the CDR3: TGCGCCAGCAGCTTGGAAGGGACTACCACAGATACGCAGTATTTT.

The rearrangement uses TRBV7-8 and TRBJ1-4; 9 bases are a match to TRBD1. This CDR3 contains 18 residues. V was clipped by 2 bases and J by 7 bases; unmatched bases: 14. From germline, CDR1 is SGHVS and CDR2 FQNEAQ. The CDR3 bases are TGTGCCAGCAGCTTAAGGGCCGGGACAGGGCTAGTGGGTGAAAAACTGTTTTTT. Protein: CASSLRAGTGLVGEKLFF.

This sequence joins TRBV15 and TRBJ2-2; 7 nucleotides line up with TRBD2. The CDR3 runs to 16 residues. CDR1 is LNHNV, CDR2 YYDKDF, per germline (reference sequence). Germline trimming cut 1 base from V and 4 bases from J; bases unmatched to any gene: 6. This chain's CDR3 is CATSRGRGRGTGELFF. The CDR3 region has the DNA TGTGCCACCAGCAGAGGTCGCGGGAGAGGCACCGGGGAGCTGTTTTTT.

A remark on this clone: Germline and junction disagree at one end, which may indicate a read error. The J gene is TRBJ2-5, the V gene TRBV7-7; 11 bases map to TRBD1. The germline V gene encodes CDR1 SSHAT and CDR2 FNYEAQ (reference sequence). CDR3 length: 14 amino acids. CDR3 DNA sequence: TGTGCTAGCAGCCGGGACAGGGGGCAAGAGACCCAGTACTTC. Amino acid sequence: CASSRDRGQETQYF. The full variable domain, in which reference TRBV7-7 and TRBJ2-5 provide the parts outside the CDR3, is GAGVSQSPRYKVTKRGQDVTLRCDPISSHATLYWYQQALGQGPEFLTYFNYEAQPDKSGLPSDRFSAERPEGSISTLTIQRTEQRDSAMYRCASSRDRGQETQYFGPGTRLLVL.

The gene calls are TRBV5-1 and TRBJ2-2; D not certain. The CDR3 is made up of 13 amino acids. Trimming removed 1 base from V and 2 bases from J, with 3 bases in between. In germline, CDR1 is SGHRS, CDR2 YFSETQ. CDR3 amino acids: CASSLPNTGELFF. The CDR3 DNA sequence: TGCGCCAGCAGCTTGCCTAACACCGGGGAGCTGTTTTTT.

This clone was detected only a few times. The chain uses TRBV4-3 and TRBJ1-3; maybe TRBD1 (5 bases). The CDR3 extends over 15 amino acids. Per germline, CDR1 LGHNA and CDR2 YSLEER. V lost 1 base, J lost 8 bases, and 15 bases lay in between. CDR3 in amino acids: CASSQGTGGADTIYF. In DNA form, the CDR3 reads TGCGCCAGCAGCCAAGGTACAGGCGGCGCGGACACCATATATTTT.

The genes are TRBV18 and TRBJ2-2, with D possibly TRBD1 on 5 matching bases. CDR3 length: 16 amino acids. V was shortened by 2 bases and J by 8 bases, with 18 bases between the two germline ends. The germline gives CDR1 KGHSH, CDR2 LQKENI. CDR3 DNA sequence: TGTGCCAGCTCACCAAGGGTCTTCAGGGTCGAGGGGGAGCTGTTTTTT. It codes for CASSPRVFRVEGELFF.

The rearrangement links TRBV18 to TRBJ1-6, with a possible D match to TRBD1 (5 bases). Per germline, CDR1 KGHSH and CDR2 LQKENI. V lost 3 bases and J 8 bases, leaving 11 bases between the germline ends. This CDR3 region has 14 residues. CDR3 in DNA: TGTGCCAGCTCACCGACAGACCTGGATTCACCCCTCCACTTT. This translates into CASSPTDLDSPLHF.

This clone was observed a few times. This chain links TRBV7-6 with TRBJ2-1; D call uncertain. The length of the CDR3 is 12 residues. Between the trimmed V and J ends, which lost 4 bases and 2 bases, there was a span of 3 bases. Germline V lookup: CDR1 SGHVS, CDR2 FNYEAQ. CDR3 DNA sequence: TGTGCCAGCAGCTCAGCCTACAATGAGCAGTTCTTC. Translation gives CASSSAYNEQFF.

This chain links TRBV2 with TRBJ2-3; D perhaps matches TRBD1 (5 bases). The CDR3 totals 11 residues. CDR1 and CDR2 (germline): SNHLY, FYNNEI. V lost 4 bases and J lost 11, with 10 bases in between. CDR3 protein: CASSAYQGQYF. The CDR3 coding sequence is TGTGCCAGCAGTGCTTACCAGGGGCAGTATTTT.

The rearrangement uses TRBV2 and TRBJ1-4; 8 nucleotides align to TRBD1. The length of the CDR3 is 14 residues. Germline values: CDR1 SNHLY, CDR2 FYNNEI. J was trimmed by 5 bases and V by 6 bases; bases with no gene match: 5. CDR3 region: CASSLRTGNEKLFF. CDR3 nucleotide sequence: TGTGCCAGCAGCCTTAGGACAGGGAATGAAAAACTGTTTTTT.

V is TRBV27 and J is TRBJ2-3, with 7 bases aligning to TRBD2. Trimming took 3 bases from V and 4 from J; bases not matched to a gene: 1. In germline, CDR1 is MNHEY, CDR2 SMNVEV (reference sequence). The CDR3 is 13 residues long. DNA of the CDR3: TGTGCCAGCAGTTTGGGAGGGCCAGATACGCAGTATTTT. This sequence encodes CASSLGGPDTQYF.

This rearrangement joins TRBV28 to TRBJ2-3; maybe TRBD2 (5 bases). The CDR3 extends over 16 amino acids. V was clipped by 3 bases and J by 4 bases, with 17 bases between them. The V gene's germline CDR1 is MDHEN and CDR2 SYDVKM. CDR3 in amino acids: CASSFGRSVGADTQYF. The CDR3 DNA is TGTGCCAGCAGTTTCGGCAGGTCCGTCGGGGCAGATACGCAGTATTTT.